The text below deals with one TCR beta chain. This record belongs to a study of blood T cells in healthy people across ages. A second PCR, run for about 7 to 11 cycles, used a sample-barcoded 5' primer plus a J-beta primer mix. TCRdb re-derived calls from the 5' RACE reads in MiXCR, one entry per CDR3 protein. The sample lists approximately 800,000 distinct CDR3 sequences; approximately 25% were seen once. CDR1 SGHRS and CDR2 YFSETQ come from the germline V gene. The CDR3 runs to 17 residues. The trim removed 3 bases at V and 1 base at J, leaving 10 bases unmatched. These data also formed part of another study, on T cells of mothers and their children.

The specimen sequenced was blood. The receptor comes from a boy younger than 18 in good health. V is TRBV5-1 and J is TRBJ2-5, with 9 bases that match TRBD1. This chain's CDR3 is CASSSMQTGGPQETQYF. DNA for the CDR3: TGCGCCAGCAGCTCGATGCAGACAGGGGGTCCCCAAGAGACCCAGTACTTC.